This passage covers 14 T cell receptor beta chains from one sample sequenced in a study of neurological immune-mediated disorders. TCRdb re-derived calls from the 5' RACE reads in MiXCR, one entry per CDR3 protein. The sample lists 35,000 or so distinct CDR3 sequences; 10% to 13% were seen once. The sequenced sample was PBMCs. These receptors came from a woman younger than 45 with HTLV-1-associated myelopathy (HAM/TSP).

There are many counts of this clonotype. The chain recombines TRBV20-1 with TRBJ2-2; no clear D gene. With 0 bases removed from V and 1 base from J, the gap between germline ends came to 9 bases. Looked up from germline, CDR1 is DFQATT and CDR2 is SNEGSKA (reference sequence). The CDR3 is 15 amino acids. The CDR3 DNA follows: TGCAGTGCTAGAGATCGGCTCAGGAACACCGGGGAGCTGTTTTTT. It translates to CSARDRLRNTGELFF.

This clonotype was recorded at least ten times. The J gene is TRBJ2-1, the V gene TRBV27, with 8 positions matching TRBD2. The J segment lost 10 bases and the V segment lost 6 bases, leaving 17 bases of the junction unmatched. The CDR3 contains 16 residues. Germline V gene sequence: CDR1 MNHEY, CDR2 SMNVEV (reference sequence). The CDR3 DNA sequence: TGTGCCAGCAGCCCTAAAGCCCAGCGGGGGAGGGGAGAGCAGTTCTTC. Its translation is CASSPKAQRGRGEQFF.

This chain connects TRBV5-6 to TRBJ2-1, with D perhaps matching TRBD2 (6 bases). The germline V gene encodes CDR1 SGHDT and CDR2 YYEEEE. This CDR3 spans 19 amino acids. Trimming removed 1 base from V and 8 bases from J, with 28 bases in between. The CDR3: CASSLFSSLGGVPRDEQFF. The DNA of the CDR3 is TGTGCCAGCAGCTTGTTTTCGTCCCTTGGCGGGGTGCCACGGGATGAGCAGTTCTTC.

This clonotype occurred many times. The V gene is TRBV5-1, the J gene TRBJ1-1, with a weak D call TRBD1 (5 bases). This CDR3 is 12 amino acids long. Trimming cost V 0 bases and J 10 bases, with 10 bases left between them. CDR1 SGHRS and CDR2 YFSETQ come from the germline V gene. The CDR3 sequence is CASSLEGLGAFF. Written as DNA, the CDR3 is TGCGCCAGCAGCTTGGAGGGGTTAGGAGCTTTCTTT.

This clonotype was seen repeatedly, ten times or more. The genes are TRBV2 and TRBJ1-2, with 7 bases matching TRBD1. CDR1 is SNHLY, CDR2 FYNNEI, per germline. The CDR3 totals 13 residues. Trimming at V came to 10 bases and at J to 3 bases, leaving 8 bases not matched to a gene. The CDR3 reads CATTLGGDYGYTF. Here the CDR3 DNA reads TGTGCCACAACACTAGGGGGCGACTATGGCTACACCTTC.

The sample holds many counts of this clonotype. One end of the junction does not line up with germline, which may come from a read error. The V call is TRBV10-3, the J call TRBJ1-6, with D possibly TRBD1 on 5 matching bases. CDR3 length equals 12 residues. Germline CDR1 ENHRY, CDR2 SYGVKD. CDR3 nucleotide sequence: TGTGCCATCAGTGGGGACGGAATGCCTCTCTCTTTT. As protein: CAISGDGMPLSF.

This clonotype was seen repeatedly, ten times or more. Here the CDR3 reads CSASPTGAPYNEQFF. Here the CDR3 DNA reads TGCAGTGCTAGCCCCACGGGGGCCCCCTACAATGAGCAGTTCTTC. This sequence joins TRBV20-1 and TRBJ2-1; either TRBD1 or TRBD2 may supply D (6 bases each). The germline gives CDR1 DFQATT, CDR2 SNEGSKA (reference sequence). The CDR3 has 15 amino acids. V was pared by 3 bases and J by 2 bases, with 14 bases between.

In its sample, this clonotype was seen many times. The genes are TRBV3-1 and TRBJ2-7; D perhaps matches TRBD2 (6 bases). CDR1 LGHDT and CDR2 YNNKEL come from the germline V gene (reference sequence). The ends were cut back, 4 bases at V and 0 bases at J, with 10 bases in the middle. This CDR3 region has 14 residues. The CDR3 sequence: CASSRGGTSYEQYF. The CDR3 DNA is TGTGCCAGCAGCCGTGGGGGGACCTCCTACGAGCAGTACTTC.

This clonotype was seen repeatedly, ten times or more. The chain couples TRBV7-2 to TRBJ1-1; 8 nucleotides agree with TRBD1. The CDR3 loop spans 14 amino acids. Germline-derived CDR1 and CDR2 are SGHTA and FQGNSA. V lost 5 bases, J lost 4 bases, and 6 bases stayed unmatched. The CDR3 sequence: CASSGRQGRTEAFF. CDR3 sequence (DNA): TGTGCCAGCAGCGGCCGACAGGGGCGCACTGAAGCTTTCTTT.

A remark on this clonotype: A junction boundary mismatches the germline segment, possibly from a read error. V usage is TRBV5-1 and J usage is TRBJ2-1, with 10 bases that match TRBD2. The CDR3 runs 17 residues. Germline CDR1 is SGHRS and CDR2 is YFSETQ. DNA of the CDR3: TGCGACAGCAGCTTTCCTTCACTAGCGGGGACTCTGACAGAGCAGTTCTTC. This codes for CDSSFPSLAGTLTEQFF.

This clonotype occurred many times. The CDR3 DNA follows: TGTGCCAGCAGCTTAGCGGGAACTGAAGCTTTCTTT. Residues: CASSLAGTEAFF. V usage is TRBV7-8 and J usage is TRBJ1-1; D remains ambiguous. The V gene's germline CDR1 is SGHVS and CDR2 FQNEAQ. This CDR3 comprises 12 residues. V was shortened by 0 bases and J by 5 bases, with 4 bases between the two germline ends.

This clonotype occurred many times. The V call is TRBV20-1, the J call TRBJ1-2; perhaps TRBD1 as D (6 bases). From germline, CDR1 is DFQATT and CDR2 SNEGSKA (reference sequence). Trimming left V 2 bases short and J 2 bases short, with 12 bases between. The CDR3 extends over 14 amino acids. The CDR3 DNA is TGCAGTGCTAGAAACAGGGTGGCGAACTATGGCTACACCTTC. This codes for CSARNRVANYGYTF.

This clonotype was detected ten times or more. The chain carries TRBV5-1 and TRBJ1-1; TRBD1 matches at 11 bases. The length of the CDR3 is 13 residues. With 4 bases clipped from V and 5 bases from J, the junction kept 1 base outside the gene matches. The germline gives CDR1 SGHRS, CDR2 YFSETQ. This chain's CDR3 is CASSGDRGTEAFF. The CDR3 region has the DNA TGCGCCAGCAGCGGGGACAGGGGGACTGAAGCTTTCTTT.

This clonotype has at least ten counts. V and J are TRBV3-1 and TRBJ1-3; D may be TRBD1 (5 bases). There are 15 residues in the CDR3. Germline V gives CDR1 LGHDT, CDR2 YNNKEL (reference sequence). V lost 4 bases to trimming and J lost 0 bases, with 10 bases between them. In nucleotides, the CDR3 is TGTGCCAGCAGCCTCCACGGGACCTCTGGAAACACCATATATTTT. The encoded protein is CASSLHGTSGNTIYF. Full variable domain (outside the CDR3, taken from reference TRBV3-1 and TRBJ1-3): DTAVSQTPKYLVTQMGNDKSIKCEQNLGHDTMYWYKQDSKKFLKIMFSYNNKELIINETVPNRFSPKSPDKAHLNLHINSLELGDSAVYFCASSLHGTSGNTIYFGEGSWLTVV.